The source of this TCR beta chain is a study of T cell clones after liver transplantation. Study outcomes and limitations: Rather than being deleted, graft donor-reactive T cells may have moved into the graft.

The germline V gene has CDR1 MNHEY and CDR2 SMNVEV (reference sequence). This CDR3 region has 13 residues. Trimming removed 6 bases from V and 1 base from J, with 7 bases in between. In its sample, this clone was seen a few times. Its antigen is not identified. Assay used: immunoSEQ multiplex PCR; TCRdb lists only in-frame clones, some missing. The profile shows about 24,000 clones, roughly 69% of them singletons. The chain employs TRBV27 and TRBJ1-5; D is unclear. The receptor's source is a human donor who received a liver transplant. The material was CD4+ T cells from blood, obtained before liver transplant. CDR3 loop: CASRLRSNQPQHF. The CDR3 DNA sequence: TGTGCCAGCAGGCTACGGAGCAATCAGCCCCAGCATTTT.